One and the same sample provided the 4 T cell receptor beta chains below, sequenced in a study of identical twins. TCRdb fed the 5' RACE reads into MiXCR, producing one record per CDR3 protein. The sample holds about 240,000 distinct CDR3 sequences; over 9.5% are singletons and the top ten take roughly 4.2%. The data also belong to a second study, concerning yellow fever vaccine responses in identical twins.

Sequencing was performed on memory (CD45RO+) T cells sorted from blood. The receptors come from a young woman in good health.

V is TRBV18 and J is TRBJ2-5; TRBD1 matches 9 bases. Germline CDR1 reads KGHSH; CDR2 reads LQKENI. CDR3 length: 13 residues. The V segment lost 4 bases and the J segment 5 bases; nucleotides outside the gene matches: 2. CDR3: CASSQQGAETQYF. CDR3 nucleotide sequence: TGTGCCAGCTCACAACAGGGGGCCGAGACCCAGTACTTC.

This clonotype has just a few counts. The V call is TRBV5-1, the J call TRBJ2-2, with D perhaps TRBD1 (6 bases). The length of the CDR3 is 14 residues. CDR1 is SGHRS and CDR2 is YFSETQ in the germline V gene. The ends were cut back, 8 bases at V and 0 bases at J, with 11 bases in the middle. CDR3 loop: CASEAGANTGELFF. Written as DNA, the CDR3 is TGCGCCAGTGAGGCAGGGGCGAACACCGGGGAGCTGTTTTTT.

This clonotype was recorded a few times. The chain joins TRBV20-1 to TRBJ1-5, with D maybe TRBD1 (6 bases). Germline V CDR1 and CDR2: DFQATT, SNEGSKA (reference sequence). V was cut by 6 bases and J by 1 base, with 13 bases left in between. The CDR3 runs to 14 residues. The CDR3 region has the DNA TGCAGTGCCCACGGACAGCAGAGCAATCAGCCCCAGCATTTT. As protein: CSAHGQQSNQPQHF.

The CDR3 DNA is TGTGCCAGCAGCCGGACTAGAAATGAGCAGTTCTTC. Translation gives CASSRTRNEQFF. V usage is TRBV11-2 and J usage is TRBJ2-1, with 7 nucleotides matching TRBD2. CDR3 size: 12 residues. Germline CDR1 SGHAT, CDR2 FQNNGV. Trimming removed 5 bases from V and 7 bases from J; junction bases left unmatched: 2.